Listed below are T cell receptor beta chains from one sample, sequenced in a study of T cell changes during pregnancy in multiple sclerosis. Profiled with immunoSEQ multiplex PCR; TCRdb holds only in-frame clones, not every one. The data show some 73,000 clones, 85% to 95% seen once. Sequenced material: peripheral blood, taken in the third trimester of pregnancy. These TCRs come from a female donor in good health, enrolled as a control in a pregnancy study. The CDR3 runs from the conserved cysteine through the conserved F or W. The D gene is left open where the match is weak. Only part of the rows carry a size: once, few, many, or a class if the clone is expanded.

len	abundance	v_gene	d_gene	j_gene	CDR3nt	CDR3aa
15	-	TRBV28	TRBD2	TRBJ2-5	TGTGCCAGCAGTTTGGAAGAAGCGGGAGTAGGAACCCAGTACTTC	CASSLEEAGVGTQYF
14	once	TRBV6-5	TRBD1	TRBJ2-7	TGTGCCAGCAGTTTGGGACAGGGGGCTAGCGAGCAGTACTTC	CASSLGQGASEQYF
13	-	TRBV7-2	-	TRBJ1-2	TGTGCCAGCAGCCCGGACAGTAACTATGGCTACACCTTC	CASSPDSNYGYTF
12	-	TRBV7-9	-	TRBJ2-1	TGTGCCAGCAGCTTTATGGGCGATGAGCAGTTCTTC	CASSFMGDEQFF
14	-	TRBV9	-	TRBJ1-2	TGTGCCAGCAGCCCCTCACAGGGATCCTATGGCTACACCTTC	CASSPSQGSYGYTF
15	-	TRBV21-1	-	TRBJ2-7	TGTGCCAGCATTTTCGGTGCTCGCATGTCCTACGAGCAGTACTTC	CASIFGARMSYEQYF
18	-	TRBV5-1	TRBD1	TRBJ2-6	TGCGCCAGCAGCGGGGGGACAGGGTTTTTATCTGGGGCCAACGTCCTGACTTTC	CASSGGTGFLSGANVLTF
14	-	TRBV7-9	TRBD1	TRBJ2-3	TGTGCCAGCAGCTTAGACAGGGGGTGGGATACGCAGTATTTT	CASSLDRGWDTQYF
13	once	TRBV19	TRBD1	TRBJ2-7	TGTGCCAGTAGTATAGGGGACAGCTACGAGCAGTACTTC	CASSIGDSYEQYF
17	-	TRBV4-3	-	TRBJ2-1	TGCGCCAGCAGCCAAGATAGGACGGGAGCGACCTACAATGAGCAGTTCTTC	CASSQDRTGATYNEQFF
13	-	TRBV28	-	TRBJ1-1	TGTGCCAGCAGACCGGCGGGGGGCACTGAAGCTTTCTTT	CASRPAGGTEAFF
16	-	TRBV7-2	TRBD2	TRBJ2-3	TGTGCCAGCAGCTTAGCTGGCGGGGGGCACACAGATACGCAGTATTTT	CASSLAGGGHTDTQYF
16	-	TRBV7-9	-	TRBJ2-4	TGTGCCAGCAGCCCACTTAAGAGTTTAGCCAAAAACATTCAGTACTTC	CASSPLKSLAKNIQYF
16	-	TRBV6-5	TRBD2	TRBJ2-7	TGTGCCAGCAGTTACTCGTTTCCGGGGGGCTCCTACGAGCAGTACTTC	CASSYSFPGGSYEQYF
14	-	TRBV10-2	TRBD1	TRBJ1-6	TGCGCCAGCACGGGGGGGACAGGGAGGTCACCCCTCCACTTT	CASTGGTGRSPLHF
13	once	TRBV5-1	-	TRBJ2-4	TGCGCCAGCAGCTTGAGCCATCAAAACATTCAGTACTTC	CASSLSHQNIQYF
15	-	TRBV25-1	TRBD1	TRBJ1-5	TGTGCCAGCAGCGGGGGACAGTATAGCAATCAGCCCCAGCATTTT	CASSGGQYSNQPQHF
17	-	TRBV5-1	TRBD1	TRBJ2-1	TGCGCCAGCAGCTTGCTTACAGGGGAAAAGGGATACAATGAGCAGTTCTTC	CASSLLTGEKGYNEQFF
17	-	TRBV7-8	TRBD1	TRBJ1-5	TGTGCCAGCAGCCTGCGACAGGGGGCGTCTAGCAATCAGCCCCAGCATTTT	CASSLRQGASSNQPQHF
14	once	TRBV7-9	-	TRBJ2-7	TGTGCCAGCAGCTTTAGCGGTAATTCCTACGAGCAGTACTTC	CASSFSGNSYEQYF
13	-	TRBV7-8	-	TRBJ2-1	TGTGCCAGCAGCTTAGCTCTAAACAATGAGCAGTTCTTC	CASSLALNNEQFF
14	few	TRBV10-1	-	TRBJ2-7	TGCGCCAGCAGTGGCGGCCCCAGCATTCACGAGCAGTACTTC	CASSGGPSIHEQYF
12	few	TRBV10-3	-	TRBJ1-1	TGTGCCATCGGTGGGAGGGACACTGAAGCTTTCTTT	CAIGGRDTEAFF
14	-	TRBV15	-	TRBJ2-7	TGTGCCACCAGCAGAGAGCAGCTAGTCTACGAGCAGTACTTC	CATSREQLVYEQYF
16	-	TRBV28	TRBD1	TRBJ1-5	TGTGCCAGCAGCCTCAGACAGGGAGATAGCAATCAGCCCCAGCATTTT	CASSLRQGDSNQPQHF
16	-	TRBV4-3	TRBD2	TRBJ2-5	TGCGCCAGCAGCCAAGAAAGGGAGGGCCTTTGGGAGACCCAGTACTTC	CASSQEREGLWETQYF
14	medium-sized	TRBV6-4	-	TRBJ2-1	TGTGCCAGCAGTAAGGACAGCTCCTACAATGAGCAGTTCTTC	CASSKDSSYNEQFF
13	-	TRBV11-3	-	TRBJ1-1	TGTGCCAGCAGCTTGTATTTCGGGGGTGAAGCTTTCTTT	CASSLYFGGEAFF
15	once	TRBV7-2	TRBD1	TRBJ1-5	TGTGCCAGCAGCTTAGTGACAGGGAGTAATCAGCCCCAGCATTTT	CASSLVTGSNQPQHF
15	-	TRBV11-2	-	TRBJ1-4	TGTGCCAGCAGCTCCCCGAACCGTGTTGAGGAAAAACTGTTTTTT	CASSSPNRVEEKLFF
13	-	TRBV4-2	-	TRBJ2-3	TGTGCCAGCAGCCTTCATAGAGGGAATACGCAGTATTTT	CASSLHRGNTQYF
14	-	TRBV7-9	-	TRBJ1-4	TGTGCCAGCATACTAGGAGGGAGGGATGAAAAACTGTTTTTT	CASILGGRDEKLFF
12	few	TRBV10-1	TRBD1	TRBJ1-1	TGCGCCAGCAGTGCCGGGCAGGGGGTCGCTTTCTTT	CASSAGQGVAFF
14	-	TRBV5-4	TRBD1	TRBJ2-7	TGTGCCAGCAGCCGGGAACAGGGGGCGAACGAGCAGTACTTC	CASSREQGANEQYF
15	-	TRBV28	-	TRBJ1-6	TGTGCCAGCAGTCCGCTCAGGGGTGGTAATTCACCCCTCCACTTT	CASSPLRGGNSPLHF
15	-	TRBV15	-	TRBJ2-2	TGTGCCACCAGCAGAGATTCAGGGAGGTTCGGGGAGCTGTTTTTT	CATSRDSGRFGELFF
11	-	TRBV25-1	-	TRBJ2-5	TGTGCCACAGGGTGGGGAGAGACCCAGTACTTC	CATGWGETQYF
13	-	TRBV18	-	TRBJ1-2	TGTGCCAGCTCACCGGACGGAGGAAGCGGCTACACCTTC	CASSPDGGSGYTF
14	-	TRBV29-1	TRBD1	TRBJ1-1	TGCAGCGTTGAAGGGGACAGGGTGAACACTGAAGCTTTCTTT	CSVEGDRVNTEAFF
14	-	TRBV4-1	-	TRBJ2-7	TGCGCCAGCAGAGATCGCGGGGGCACTTACGAGCAGTACTTC	CASRDRGGTYEQYF